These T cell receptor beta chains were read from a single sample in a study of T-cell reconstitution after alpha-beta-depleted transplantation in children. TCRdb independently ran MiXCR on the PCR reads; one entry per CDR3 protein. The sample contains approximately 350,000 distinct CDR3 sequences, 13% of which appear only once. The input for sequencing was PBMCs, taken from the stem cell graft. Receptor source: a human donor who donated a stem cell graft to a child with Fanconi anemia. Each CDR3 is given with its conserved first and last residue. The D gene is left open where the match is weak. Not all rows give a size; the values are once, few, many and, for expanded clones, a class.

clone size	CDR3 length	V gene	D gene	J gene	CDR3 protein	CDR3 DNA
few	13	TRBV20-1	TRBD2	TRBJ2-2	CSATGGGTGELFF	TGCAGTGCTACTGGGGGGGGAACCGGGGAGCTGTTTTTT
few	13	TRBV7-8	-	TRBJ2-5	CASSNGAAETQYF	TGTGCCAGCAGCAACGGAGCCGCGGAGACCCAGTACTTC
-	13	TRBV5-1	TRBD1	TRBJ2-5	CASRVGTAETQYF	TGCGCCAGCAGAGTAGGGACAGCGGAGACCCAGTACTTC
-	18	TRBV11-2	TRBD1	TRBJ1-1	CASSRDRVRQGVGTEAFF	TGTGCCAGCAGCAGAGACCGGGTGAGGCAGGGGGTCGGAACTGAAGCTTTCTTT
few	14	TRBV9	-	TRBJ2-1	CASSPQIQGNEQFF	TGTGCCAGCAGCCCACAAATTCAGGGCAATGAGCAGTTCTTC
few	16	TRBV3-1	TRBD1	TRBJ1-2	CASSQDWQDRPSGYTF	TGTGCCAGCAGCCAAGATTGGCAGGACAGGCCTAGTGGCTACACCTTC
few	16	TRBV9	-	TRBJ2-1	CASSPWGEAHYNEQFF	TGTGCCAGCAGCCCGTGGGGGGAAGCCCACTACAATGAGCAGTTCTTC
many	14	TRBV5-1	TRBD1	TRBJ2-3	CASSQTGGHDTQYF	TGCGCCAGCAGCCAGACAGGGGGCCATGATACGCAGTATTTT
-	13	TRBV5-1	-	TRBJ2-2	CASSFGQARELFF	TGCGCCAGCAGCTTCGGCCAGGCGCGGGAGCTGTTTTTT
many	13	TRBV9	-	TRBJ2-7	CASSVVLDSEQYF	TGTGCCAGCAGCGTAGTATTGGACTCCGAGCAGTACTTC
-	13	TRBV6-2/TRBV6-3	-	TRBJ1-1	CASRTTRVGEAFF	TGTGCCAGCAGAACGACAAGGGTCGGTGAAGCTTTCTTT
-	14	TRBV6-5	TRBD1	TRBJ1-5	CASSYRTGYQPQHF	TGTGCCAGCAGTTACCGGACAGGTTATCAGCCCCAGCATTTT
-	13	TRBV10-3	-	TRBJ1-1	CALRPSGGAEAFF	TGTGCCCTACGGCCCTCCGGAGGAGCTGAAGCTTTCTTT
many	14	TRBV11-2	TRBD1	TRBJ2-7	CASSSTGITYEQYF	TGTGCCAGCAGTTCGACAGGGATCACCTACGAGCAGTACTTC
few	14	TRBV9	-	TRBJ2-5	CASSVASSRETQYF	TGTGCCAGCAGCGTAGCTTCCTCGAGGGAGACCCAGTACTTC
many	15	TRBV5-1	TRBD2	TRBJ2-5	CASSLEPGGQETQYF	TGCGCCAGCAGCTTGGAACCGGGGGGGCAAGAGACCCAGTACTTC
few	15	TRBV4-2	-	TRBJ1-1	CASSQDRQLNTEAFF	TGTGCCAGCAGCCAAGACCGACAACTAAACACTGAAGCTTTCTTT
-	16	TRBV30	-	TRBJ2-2	CAWSVLQGLNTGELFF	TGTGCCTGGAGTGTACTTCAGGGCCTTAACACCGGGGAGCTGTTTTTT